The clone carrying this T cell receptor beta chain was counted ten times or more. Via MiXCR, TCRdb re-called the 5' RACE reads, giving one row per CDR3 protein. Seen here are about 45,000 distinct CDR3 sequences, roughly 12% observed once, and the top ten hold around 39%. This CDR3 is 12 amino acids long. Between the trimmed V and J ends, which lost 0 bases and 7 bases, there was a span of 1 base. The sample comes from a study of spatial heterogeneity in lung cancer. As for the study in general: Sequences of the beta chain were consistently detected in greater numbers than alpha-chain sequences. More than 9.5 raw reads, on average, carried each unique TCR and UMI combination.

Regarding time point: sample taken at primary tumor resection. No cells were sorted before sequencing. The whole RNA sequenced was extracted from tumor, nontumor lung or frozen PBMC. Samples came from roughly 75 TRACERx patients with untreated early-stage lung cancer. This TCR was sampled from a female donor with early-stage non-small cell lung cancer. J is TRBJ1-6 and V is TRBV12-3 or TRBV12-4; D remains unclear. The source material was PBMCs, sampled at surgery. CDR3 bases: TGTGCCAGCAGTTTAGCAAATTCACCCCTCCACTTT. Translated: CASSLANSPLHF.